The present T cell receptor beta chain was sequenced within a study of shared T cell receptors in the human thymus. CDR3 size: 14 residues. Per the germline V gene, CDR1 is LGHNA and CDR2 is YSLEER. The V end lost 1 base, the J end lost 8 bases, and 14 bases lay between the germline ends. The sample holds a few counts of this clone. Clones were read by immunoSEQ multiplex PCR, and TCRdb kept only the in-frame ones, dropping some. The sample lists about 660,000 clones, around 87% occurring once. This sample was shared with a second study, whose subject was human thymus T cells.

Sample: thymocytes. This receptor was identified in a boy under two years old with a congenital heart defect. This chain joins TRBV4-3 and TRBJ1-2; D unclear. CDR3 DNA: TGCGCCAGCAGCCAAGTCGACGGAGGTGGAGGCTACACCTTC. It specifies CASSQVDGGGGYTF.